The 18 T cell receptor beta chains given below trace back to one sample, sequenced in a study of T cells in women clearing cervical HPV infection. Libraries were prepared by immunoSEQ multiplex PCR; TCRdb keeps only in-frame clonotypes and omits some of them. This sample's clone table lists roughly 48,000 clones. Sequencing was carried out using blood buffy coat. These receptors were obtained from a woman between 18 and 75 years old with a cervical HPV16 infection that either progressed to CIN3+ or cleared (not recorded which).

As to this clone: The read stops 3 residues short of the end of the CDR3; the missing end is completed from the germline J gene. This rearrangement joins TRBV12-3 or TRBV12-4 to TRBJ2-4; 7 bases align to TRBD2. Trimming removed 4 bases from V and 2 bases from J; junction bases left unmatched: 8. The CDR3 spans 16 residues. CDR3 region: CASSSERLAPKNIQYF. The CDR3 bases that were read are TGTGCCAGCAGTTCCGAAAGACTAGCCCCCAAAAACATT.

Of note for this clone: The observed sequence ends 3 residues before the CDR3 terminus, with the missing tail filled in from the germline J gene. The chain combines TRBV12-3 or TRBV12-4 with TRBJ2-7; D gene uncertain. The CDR3 totals 12 residues. The V gene lost 2 bases and the J gene lost 3 bases, with 5 bases spanning the gap. CDR3 protein: CASSLYSYEQYF. The sequenced part of the CDR3 DNA is TGTGCCAGCAGTTTATACAGCTACGAG.

Worth noting for this clone: The read halts 3 residues ahead of the CDR3 end, with the missing end drawn from the germline J gene. The genes are TRBV4-1 and TRBJ2-3; maybe TRBD2 (5 bases). The CDR3 consists of 17 residues. V was trimmed by 1 base and J by 0 bases, leaving 14 bases between them. Per germline, CDR1 MGHRA and CDR2 YSYEKL. CDR3 residues: CASSQVTAAASTDTQYF. CDR3 bases read: TGCGCCAGCAGCCAAGTTACAGCAGCGGCTAGCACAGATACG.

A word on this clone: The read stops 3 residues short of the end of the CDR3; the missing end is completed from the germline J gene. The rearrangement uses TRBV13 and TRBJ2-7; the match to TRBD2 covers 8 bases. The CDR3 runs 17 residues. V shed 5 bases, J shed 3 bases, and the junction held 15 bases outside the gene matches. Germline V lookup: CDR1 PRHDT, CDR2 FYEKMQ (reference sequence). CDR3 DNA (partial): TGTGCCAGCAGCCGACGGGAGGGCGGGGTCCTTAACTACGAG. Translation gives CASSRREGGVLNYE. The CDR3 as a whole reads CASSRREGGVLNYEQYF.

About this clone: The read ends 3 residues before the CDR3 terminus; that terminus is restored from the germline J gene. The V call is TRBV5-1, the J call TRBJ2-7; D gene ambiguous. V was shortened by 4 bases and J by 4 bases, with 9 bases between the two germline ends. The CDR3 sequence is 12 residues long. CDR1 and CDR2 (germline): SGHRS, YFSETQ. The CDR3 loop reads CASSPGRYEQYF. The DNA read from the CDR3 is TGCGCCAGCAGCCCCGGCAGGTACGAG.

A remark on this clone: The read gets to within 3 residues of the CDR3 end, and the germline J gene fills in the rest. The chain links TRBV5-1 to TRBJ1-6; D might be TRBD1 (5 bases). CDR1 SGHRS and CDR2 YFSETQ come from the germline V gene. The ends were cut back, 6 bases at V and 7 bases at J, with 11 bases in the middle. The CDR3 length is 13 residues. The part of the CDR3 DNA that was read is TGCGCCAGCACGGGGGAGGGAAATTCACCC. It codes for CASTGEGNSP. The entire CDR3 is CASTGEGNSPLHF. Full variable domain (missing parts from reference TRBV5-1 and TRBJ1-6): KAGVTQTPRYLIKTRGQQVTLSCSPISGHRSVSWYQQTPGQGLQFLFEYFSETQRNKGNFPGRFSGRQFSNSRSEMNVSTLELGDSALYLCASTGEGNSPLHFGNGTRLTVT.

Comment on this clone: The CDR3 is cut off 3 residues early in the read; its end comes from the germline J gene. The rearrangement links TRBV10-2 to TRBJ2-5, with no clear D. The germline CDR1 and CDR2 sequences are WSHSY and SAAADI. V lost 3 bases to trimming and J lost 2 bases, with 7 bases between them. CDR3 length equals 13 residues. The covered CDR3 bases are TGCGCCAGCAGTGATATGGCTCAAGAGACC. Translated: CASSDMAQET. The CDR3, in full, reads CASSDMAQETQYF.

Notes on this clone: The missing CDR3 end, 3 residues past where the read stops, is filled in from the germline J gene. The rearrangement links TRBV6-2 or TRBV6-3 to TRBJ1-6; 7 nucleotides line up with TRBD1. CDR1 is MNHEY, CDR2 SVGEGT, per germline. With 9 bases clipped from V and 6 bases from J, the junction kept 5 bases outside the gene matches. CDR3 length: 13 amino acids. CDR3 DNA, as far as it was read: TGTGCCAGTGAGGACAGGTGTAATTCACCC. This encodes CASEDRCNSP. The whole CDR3 is CASEDRCNSPLHF.

Worth noting for this clone: The sequence runs out 3 residues before the end of the CDR3; the remainder is reconstructed from the germline J gene. The rearrangement joins TRBV10-1 to TRBJ1-1, with 7 bases that match TRBD1. There are 15 residues in the CDR3. Germline-derived CDR1 and CDR2 are WNHNN and SYGVQD (reference sequence). The sequenced CDR3 bases are TGCGCCAGCAGTGAGGCCAGGACAGGAGGATTAGAA. This translates into CASSEARTGGLE. Given in full, the CDR3 is CASSEARTGGLEAFF.

As to this clone: The CDR3 end is not reached by the read, which stops 3 residues before it; the germline J gene fills it in. V is TRBV6-2 or TRBV6-3 and J is TRBJ1-2; a weak D match, TRBD1 (5 bases). CDR3 length: 15 amino acids. The germline V gene encodes CDR1 MNHEY and CDR2 SVGEGT. The CDR3 reads CASSYSDGGPGVYTF. Partial CDR3 DNA: TGTGCCAGCAGTTACTCGGACGGGGGACCAGGAGTC.

On this clone: Sequencing ends 3 residues short of the CDR3 end; the germline J gene provides the rest. The chain carries TRBV19 and TRBJ2-3; the D gene is possibly TRBD1 (6 bases). Germline loops: CDR1 LNHDA, CDR2 SQIVND (reference sequence). The length of the CDR3 is 16 residues. V shed 2 bases and J shed 2 bases, with 14 bases lying between them. The CDR3 sequence is CASSISWTAVTDTQYF. Partial CDR3 DNA: TGTGCCAGTAGTATATCTTGGACAGCAGTCACAGATACG. The variable domain in full, completed from reference TRBV19 and TRBJ2-3, reads DGGITQSPKYLFRKEGQNVTLSCEQNLNHDAMYWYRQDPGQGLRLIYYSQIVNDFQKGDIAEGYSVSREKKESFPLTVTSAQKNPTAFYLCASSISWTAVTDTQYFGPGTRLTVL.

To note about this clone: Coverage ceases 3 residues before the CDR3 finishes, and the germline J gene fills in the end. The gene calls are TRBV20-1 and TRBJ2-3; 11 bases fit TRBD2. The trim removed 4 bases at V and 3 bases at J, leaving 6 bases unmatched. The CDR3 extends over 15 amino acids. Germline V gene data show CDR1 as DFQATT and CDR2 as SNEGSKA (reference sequence). The part of the CDR3 DNA that was read is TGCAGTGCTAAGGAACTAGCGGGGGAAACAGATACG. It encodes CSAKELAGETDT. The whole CDR3 region reads CSAKELAGETDTQYF.

On this clone itself: The missing CDR3 end, 3 residues past where the read stops, is filled in from the germline J gene. The chain employs TRBV5-6 and TRBJ2-4; 9 nucleotides align to TRBD1. This CDR3 is 13 amino acids long. The germline V gene encodes CDR1 SGHDT and CDR2 YYEEEE. Incomplete CDR3 DNA: TGTGCCAGCAGCCAGGACAGGGGAAACCAT. Protein: CASSQDRGNH. The CDR3, in full, reads CASSQDRGNHQYF.

A remark on this clone: From the germline J gene comes the end of the CDR3, since the read stops 3 residues before it. The V and J genes are TRBV13 and TRBJ1-1, with no clear D. The CDR3 consists of 14 residues. V was trimmed by 3 bases and J by 0 bases, leaving 8 bases between them. In germline, CDR1 is PRHDT, CDR2 FYEKMQ (reference sequence). This chain's CDR3 is CASSFSGLNTEAFF. The CDR3 DNA, read in part, is TGTGCCAGCAGCTTTTCGGGGTTGAACACTGAA.

Note on this clone: The read is 3 residues too short to cover the CDR3 end, so that end is filled in from the germline J gene. The chain couples TRBV12-3 or TRBV12-4 to TRBJ2-1, with D unclear. V shed 3 bases and J shed 6 bases, with 9 bases lying between them. The CDR3 is made up of 13 amino acids. The covered CDR3 bases are TGTGCCAGCAGTTTCAAAAGCGTCAATGAG. It is translated as CASSFKSVNE. The entire CDR3 is CASSFKSVNEQFF.

The CDR3 reads CASSKGLHTDTQYF. The sequenced CDR3 bases are TGCGCCAGCAGCAAGGGGCTTCACACAGATACG. This chain joins TRBV5-1 and TRBJ2-3; perhaps TRBD1 as D (5 bases). The missing CDR3 end, 3 residues past where the read stops, is filled in from the germline J gene. The CDR3 spans 14 residues. The V and J ends lost 4 bases and 2 bases respectively, with 11 bases between them. Germline lookup yields CDR1 SGHRS and CDR2 YFSETQ.

The CDR3 bases that were read are TGTGCCAGCGTTCAGGACAGACCGAACACTGAA. Its protein is CASVQDRPNTE. The whole CDR3 reads CASVQDRPNTEAFF. The chain combines TRBV2 with TRBJ1-1; TRBD1 might be the D (6 bases). The read ends 3 residues early relative to the CDR3; the germline J gene fills the gap. V lost 8 bases, J lost 1 base, and 14 bases lay in between. Germline V gene lookup returns CDR1 SNHLY and CDR2 FYNNEI. The CDR3 has 14 residues.

As for this clone: Read data end 3 residues before the CDR3 end; the end is taken from the germline J gene. The chain employs TRBV27 and TRBJ1-1; 9 positions agree with TRBD1. V gave up 6 bases and J gave up 1 base; unmatched junction bases: 3. The CDR3 length is 14 residues. Germline CDR1 MNHEY, CDR2 SMNVEV (reference sequence). Incomplete CDR3 DNA: TGTGCCAGCAGACGACAGGGGGGGAACACTGAA. Translated, it gives CASRRQGGNTE. The full CDR3 protein reads CASRRQGGNTEAFF.